This T cell receptor beta chain came from a study of control samples from healthy donors and cancer patients. Produced via immunoSEQ multiplex PCR; TCRdb's table is partial and in-frame only. The repertoire holds around 180,000 clones, around 94% seen once, with around 1.3% in the top ten. The CDR3 contains 14 residues. Trimming removed 5 bases from V and 2 bases from J, with 10 bases in between. Germline V lookup: CDR1 LGHDT, CDR2 YNNKEL (reference sequence). The specimen was blood. The chain couples TRBV3-1 (or the pseudogene TRBV3-2) to TRBJ2-4; no definite D call. The sequence derives from a woman aged 18-35 years in good health. The CDR3 bases are TGTGCCAGCAGCTATCAGACCACCAAAAACATTCAGTACTTC. Translating gives CASSYQTTKNIQYF.